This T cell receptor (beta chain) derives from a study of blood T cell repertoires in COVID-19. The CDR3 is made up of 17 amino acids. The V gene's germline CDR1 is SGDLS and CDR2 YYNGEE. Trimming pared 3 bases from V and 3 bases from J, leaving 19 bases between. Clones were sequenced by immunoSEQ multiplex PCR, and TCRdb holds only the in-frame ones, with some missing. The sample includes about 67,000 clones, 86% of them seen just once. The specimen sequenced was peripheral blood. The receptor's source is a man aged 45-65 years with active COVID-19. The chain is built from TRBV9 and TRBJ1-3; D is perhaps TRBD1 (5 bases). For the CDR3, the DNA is TGTGCCAGCAGCGGGCCCGCGGGACGGTCTTTTGGAAACACCATATATTTT. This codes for CASSGPAGRSFGNTIYF.